The 26 T cell receptor beta chains listed next were all sequenced from one sample in a study of blood T cell repertoires in COVID-19. Clones were sequenced by immunoSEQ multiplex PCR, and TCRdb holds only the in-frame ones, with some missing. The table records under 200,000 clones, about 82% of them present only once. Sequencing used peripheral blood. These receptors were collected from a man between 65 and 85 years old with active or convalescent COVID-19.

This clone turned up a few times. The chain is built from TRBV6-5 and TRBJ1-5, with a tentative D call TRBD1 (5 bases). The CDR3 has 13 residues. Trimming left V 11 bases short and J 6 bases short, with 17 bases between. Germline loops: CDR1 MNHEY, CDR2 SVGAGI. In DNA form, the CDR3 reads TGTGCCGCCCGGGGGGGAGGCGGTCAGCCCCAGCATTTT. It yields the protein CAARGGGGQPQHF.

J is TRBJ2-3 and V is TRBV6-5, with D unclear. This CDR3 has 14 amino acids. V dropped 7 bases and J dropped 0 bases, with 11 bases sitting between them. Germline V gene lookup returns CDR1 MNHEY and CDR2 SVGAGI. CDR3 in amino acids: CASKMESSTDTQYF. As DNA, the CDR3 is TGTGCCAGCAAAATGGAGTCTAGCACAGATACGCAGTATTTT.

This chain links TRBV11-2 with TRBJ2-7; D is ambiguous. CDR1 is SGHAT and CDR2 is FQNNGV in the germline V gene. V dropped 0 bases and J dropped 1 base, with 13 bases sitting between them. The length of the CDR3 is 16 residues. The CDR3 here is CASSLELQANSYEQYF. CDR3 nucleotides: TGTGCCAGCAGCTTAGAACTCCAGGCGAATTCCTACGAGCAGTACTTC.

The V call is TRBV6-5, the J call TRBJ2-7; 7 bases are shared with TRBD1. Germline V gives CDR1 MNHEY, CDR2 SVGAGI. This CDR3 contains 12 residues. V shed 7 bases, J shed 5 bases, and the junction held 5 bases outside the gene matches. CDR3 residues: CASTGGRNEQYF. Written as DNA, the CDR3 is TGTGCCAGCACAGGGGGAAGGAACGAGCAGTACTTC.

The V gene is TRBV25-1, the J gene TRBJ1-1, with no clear D. V dropped 7 bases and J dropped 5 bases, with 14 bases sitting between them. In germline, CDR1 is MGHDK, CDR2 SYGVNS. This CDR3 has 13 residues. Here the CDR3 DNA reads TGTGCCAGCAACACAGAAACGGGGACTGAAGCTTTCTTT. Translated: CASNTETGTEAFF.

The chain has TRBV6-4 and TRBJ2-3; perhaps TRBD2 as D (6 bases). CDR1 is MRHNA, CDR2 SNTAGT, per germline. The length of the CDR3 is 15 residues. Trimming removed 5 bases at V and 0 bases at J, with 12 bases between. CDR3: CASSFSGTSTDTQYF. The CDR3 nucleotides are TGTGCCAGCAGTTTTAGCGGTACTAGCACAGATACGCAGTATTTT.

The chain carries TRBV20-1 and TRBJ1-3, with D unclear. Germline CDR1 DFQATT, CDR2 SNEGSKA (reference sequence). The CDR3 loop spans 14 amino acids. V was trimmed by 3 bases and J by 0 bases, leaving 9 bases between them. CDR3 nucleotide sequence: TGCAGTGCTAGTGCGCTGAGCTCTGGAAACACCATATATTTT. Its translation: CSASALSSGNTIYF.

The chain uses TRBV6-5 and TRBJ2-7; tentative D call: TRBD1 (7 bases). Germline CDR1 MNHEY, CDR2 SVGAGI. Trimming shortened V by 0 bases and J by 4 bases, and 13 bases separated the two germline ends. The CDR3 loop spans 15 amino acids. CDR3 sequence (DNA): TGTGCCAGCAGTTACTCGAACAGGGGAGGATACGAGCAGTACTTC. Protein: CASSYSNRGGYEQYF.

This chain connects TRBV5-1 to TRBJ2-3, with 8 bases that match TRBD1. Per the germline V gene, CDR1 is SGHRS and CDR2 is YFSETQ. Trimming at V came to 5 bases and at J to 4 bases, leaving 9 bases not matched to a gene. The CDR3 covers 15 residues. The DNA for the CDR3 is TGCGCCAGCAGGGACCCGCAGGGGGCTGCAGATACGCAGTATTTT. Translation gives CASRDPQGAADTQYF.

This chain joins TRBV5-4 and TRBJ2-7; tentatively, D is TRBD1 (7 bases). The germline V gene has CDR1 SGHNT and CDR2 YYREEE (reference sequence). CDR3 size: 18 residues. V shed 5 bases and J shed 0 bases, with 24 bases lying between them. CDR3 loop: CASSLSGGRGWSSYEQYF. CDR3 bases: TGTGCCAGCAGTTTGTCAGGGGGGAGAGGGTGGAGCTCCTACGAGCAGTACTTC.

The chain recombines TRBV7-9 with TRBJ1-2; unclear D gene. The CDR3 loop spans 13 amino acids. Germline V CDR1 and CDR2: SEHNR, FQNEAQ (reference sequence). Trimming cost V 5 bases and J 8 bases, with 15 bases left between them. CDR3 nucleotides: TGTGCCAGCAGCGTTCCCTCCTTGGGCGGCTACACCTTC. Residues: CASSVPSLGGYTF.

The rearrangement joins TRBV15 to TRBJ2-7; 7 bases align to TRBD1. V was pared by 3 bases and J by 7 bases, with 9 bases of the junction left unmatched. The length of the CDR3 is 14 residues. The V gene's germline CDR1 is LNHNV and CDR2 YYDKDF (reference sequence). CDR3 sequence (DNA): TGTGCCACCAGCAGGGACCGACAGGGCGGGGAGCAGTACTTC. This gives the protein CATSRDRQGGEQYF.

The chain carries TRBV3-1 (or the pseudogene TRBV3-2) and TRBJ2-7; possibly TRBD2 for D (6 bases). CDR1 is LGHDT and CDR2 is YNNKEL in the germline V gene (reference sequence). The CDR3 contains 15 residues. V was clipped by 4 bases and J by 3 bases, with 16 bases between them. CDR3 coding DNA: TGTGCCAGCAGCCTTGGGACTCCTCAATACTACGAGCAGTACTTC. Amino acids: CASSLGTPQYYEQYF.

The rearrangement joins TRBV5-1 to TRBJ1-1; 7 bases are shared with TRBD1. The CDR3 length is 15 residues. J lost 0 bases, V lost 0 bases, and 2 bases had no gene match. Per the germline V gene, CDR1 is SGHRS and CDR2 is YFSETQ. Here the CDR3 reads CASSLGGGVNTEAFF. The CDR3 DNA reads as TGCGCCAGCAGCTTGGGAGGGGGCGTGAACACTGAAGCTTTCTTT.

This clone occurred many times. The CDR3 region is CASSRPGPSTDTQYF. The CDR3 DNA reads TGCGCCAGCAGCCGCCCAGGGCCTAGCACAGATACGCAGTATTTT. V gene TRBV5-1 combines with J gene TRBJ2-3, with D possibly TRBD1 on 5 matching bases. The CDR3 covers 15 residues. The V end was cut by 4 bases, the J end by 0 bases, with 12 bases between. Germline CDR1 is SGHRS and CDR2 is YFSETQ.

The genes are TRBV4-2 and TRBJ2-7; D is possibly TRBD2 (7 bases). This CDR3 region has 16 residues. Germline-derived CDR1 and CDR2 are LGHNA and YNFKEQ. Trimming stripped 4 bases from V and 3 bases from J, with 19 bases between. CDR3 amino acids: CASSPGGGGTYYEQYF. CDR3 sequence (DNA): TGTGCCAGCAGCCCGGGGGGCGGGGGAACATACTACGAGCAGTACTTC.

The chain couples TRBV5-1 to TRBJ1-5; 9 bases agree with TRBD1. The CDR3 spans 15 residues. Germline CDR1 reads SGHRS; CDR2 reads YFSETQ. Trimming at V came to 4 bases and at J to 1 base, leaving 3 bases not matched to a gene. In nucleotides, the CDR3 is TGCGCCAGCAGCGCCGGGACAGGGAGCAATCAGCCCCAGCATTTT. This encodes CASSAGTGSNQPQHF.

This clone has more than one count but fewer than ten. CDR3 sequence reads: CASASGAYEQFF. CDR3 nucleotides: TGCGCCAGCGCCTCAGGGGCATATGAGCAGTTCTTC. The V gene is TRBV5-1, the J gene TRBJ2-1; maybe TRBD1 (6 bases). The V gene lost 7 bases and the J gene lost 8 bases, with 13 bases spanning the gap. Germline-derived CDR1 and CDR2 are SGHRS and YFSETQ. This CDR3 comprises 12 residues. Full variable domain (remainder filled in from reference TRBV5-1 and TRBJ2-1): KAGVTQTPRYLIKTRGQQVTLSCSPISGHRSVSWYQQTPGQGLQFLFEYFSETQRNKGNFPGRFSGRQFSNSRSEMNVSTLELGDSALYLCASASGAYEQFFGPGTRLTVL.

The chain carries TRBV18 and TRBJ2-7, with D possibly being TRBD2 (5 bases). The V gene's germline CDR1 is KGHSH and CDR2 LQKENI. Deletions cut 3 bases from V and 7 bases from J, with 13 bases between. This CDR3 has 13 amino acids. The CDR3 spells CASSPNGNAEQYF. CDR3 coding DNA: TGTGCCAGCTCACCTAACGGGAACGCGGAGCAGTACTTC.

The chain joins TRBV12-3 or TRBV12-4 to TRBJ1-6; no firm D call. The ends were cut back, 4 bases at V and 9 bases at J, with 4 bases in the middle. The length of the CDR3 is 11 residues. Written as DNA, the CDR3 is TGTGCCAGCAGTTACGGTTCACCCCTCCACTTT. Residues: CASSYGSPLHF.

This chain links TRBV7-9 with TRBJ2-2; perhaps TRBD2 as D (6 bases). Germline V gene sequence: CDR1 SEHNR, CDR2 FQNEAQ (reference sequence). Trimming removed 5 bases from V and 1 base from J, with 11 bases in between. The CDR3 extends over 15 amino acids. The CDR3 spells CASSPPGLNTGELFF. Written as DNA, the CDR3 is TGTGCCAGCAGCCCCCCGGGACTGAACACCGGGGAGCTGTTTTTT.

The CDR3 is CASSAGSEQYGNTIYF. The DNA of the CDR3 is TGTGCCAGCAGCGCGGGGTCCGAACAGTACGGAAACACCATATATTTT. The J gene is TRBJ1-3, the V gene TRBV9; D not resolved. The germline CDR1 and CDR2 sequences are SGDLS and YYNGEE. This CDR3 has 16 amino acids. With 3 bases removed from V and 4 bases from J, the gap between germline ends came to 17 bases.

This sequence joins TRBV25-1 and TRBJ2-7; weak D call: TRBD1 (6 bases). Per germline, CDR1 MGHDK and CDR2 SYGVNS. The germline V and J ends were trimmed by 5 bases and 4 bases, with 12 bases remaining between them. The CDR3 spans 13 residues. The CDR3 DNA is TGTGCCAGCAGTAGCCCCGACAGGTACGAGCAGTACTTC. Translating it yields CASSSPDRYEQYF.

The chain links TRBV7-6 to TRBJ2-3; 8 bases are a match to TRBD1. V lost 5 bases to trimming and J lost 1 base; unmatched junction nucleotides: 11. CDR1 is SGHVS and CDR2 is FNYEAQ in the germline V gene. This CDR3 contains 17 residues. The CDR3 protein is CASSPRRPGQGTDTQYF. The CDR3 nucleotides are TGTGCCAGCAGCCCCCGAAGACCGGGACAGGGCACAGATACGCAGTATTTT.

This clone was seen only once. V gene TRBV7-9 combines with J gene TRBJ2-2; TRBD2 aligns across 10 bases. The germline V gene encodes CDR1 SEHNR and CDR2 FQNEAQ (reference sequence). The CDR3 runs 15 residues. V was clipped by 4 bases and J by 4 bases; unmatched bases: 3. CDR3 sequence (DNA): TGTGCCAGCAGCTCACTAGCGGGGCCCACCGGGGAGCTGTTTTTT. Translated, it gives CASSSLAGPTGELFF.

This rearrangement joins TRBV2 to TRBJ2-3; 7 bases are a match to TRBD2. Germline-derived CDR1 and CDR2 are SNHLY and FYNNEI. Unmatched junction bases numbered 14, after V lost 2 bases and J lost 6 bases. The CDR3 loop spans 17 amino acids. CDR3 sequence: CASSEWWKREGRDTQYF. The DNA of the CDR3 is TGTGCCAGCAGTGAATGGTGGAAGCGGGAAGGAAGGGATACGCAGTATTTT.